This TCR beta chain was sequenced during a study of patients and donors after allogeneic stem cell transplantation. This CDR3 has 15 amino acids. From germline, CDR1 is DFQATT and CDR2 SNEGSKA (reference sequence). V was pared by 6 bases and J by 2 bases, with 10 bases of the junction left unmatched. Each CDR3 protein gets one entry after TCRdb re-called the RT-PCR reads with MiXCR. The data hold around 150,000 distinct CDR3 sequences, with about 29% observed a single time. Sequencing was done on a sample of blood, either unsorted or a sorted T cell fraction (not recorded which). The chain recombines TRBV20-1 with TRBJ2-7, with 10 bases fitting TRBD2. The source of this sequence is a human donor who was either an allogeneic HSCT recipient or a stem cell or donor lymphocyte infusion donor (not recorded which). It is not recorded whose cells these are; they may come from a transplant donor. The CDR3 reads CSAPRLAGSTYEQYF. CDR3 bases: TGCAGTGCCCCCCGACTAGCGGGCTCCACCTACGAGCAGTACTTC.